Reported below is one TCR beta chain. V dropped 7 bases and J dropped 5; count of bases not matched to a gene: 12. Germline lookup yields CDR1 SNHLY and CDR2 FYNNEI. CDR3 size: 15 residues. Here immunoSEQ multiplex PCR was the method, and the copy in TCRdb shows in-frame clones only, minus some. This table has tens of thousands of clones, 95% to 98% appearing once. These data originate in a study of technical replicates of blood from four donors. The TCR sequence derives from a human donor in good health. The specimen was T cells isolated from PBMCs. The rearrangement uses TRBV2 and TRBJ1-1; TRBD1 matches 8 bases. The CDR3 reads CASKLDREGGTEAFF. For the CDR3, the DNA is TGTGCCAGCAAGCTGGACAGGGAGGGCGGAACTGAAGCTTTCTTT.